This TCR beta chain comes out of a study of T cells expressing NK-cell markers. For the study at large: Sorted CD3+CD56+NKG2C+, CD3+CD56+NKG2C- and CD3+CD56-NKG2C+ T cells supplied TCR beta repertoires. Study-level findings and limits: Dominant NKG2C+ clonotype frequencies of roughly 1.0-7.5% of CD8+ T cells were measured in over 5 donors. Where a handful of donors were concerned, these clonotypes also led the CD3+CD56-NKG2C+ fraction.

The CDR3 is 14 residues long. CDR1 and CDR2 (germline): MNHEY, SMNVEV (reference sequence). After re-calling the 5' RACE reads, TCRdb lists one entry per CDR3 protein, DNA absent. This sample's table has about 150,000 distinct CDR3 sequences. Points on this clonotype: Its antigen is not identified.

The TCR was taken from a woman between 45 and 65 years old in good health. J is TRBJ2-7 and V is TRBV27. The sample consisted of blood T cells: a sorted CD56 or NKG2C T cell subset, CD4+ or CD8+ T cells, or bulk PBMC T cells (not recorded which). The CDR3 is CASSLSPMLNEQYF.